The clone carrying this TCR beta chain was found many times. This record belongs to a study of T cells after yellow fever vaccination. TCRdb itself ran the 5' RACE reads through MiXCR, one entry per CDR3 protein. This sample has approximately 240,000 distinct CDR3 sequences, with about 3.9% found just once. Here the sequenced sample was PBMCs, taken 15 days after the yellow fever booster vaccination. The sequence derives from a man between 18 and 35 years old who received the YFV17D yellow fever vaccine.

The CDR3 is CASSTPTGGNEKLFF. The DNA for the CDR3 is TGTGCCAGCAGTACCCCGACAGGTGGTAATGAAAAACTGTTTTTT. This chain joins TRBV6-6 and TRBJ1-4, with D perhaps TRBD1 (6 bases). Germline V gene data show CDR1 as MNHNY and CDR2 as SVGAGI (reference sequence). The CDR3 is made up of 15 amino acids. Deletions cut 5 bases from V and 4 bases from J, with 14 bases between.